This TCR beta chain was captured in a study of blood T cells in healthy people across ages. General study findings and limits: Higher diversity, along with more naive CD4+ cells, distinguished long-lived donors from aged donors. Naive T cell percentage strongly correlated with TCR beta diversity. Per-million-T-cell TCR beta diversity fell roughly linearly with age.

This clonotype was recorded a few times. Its cognate antigen is unknown. With a J-beta primer mix and a sample-barcoded 5' primer, a second PCR ran about 7 to 11 cycles. Paired-end reads containing CDR3 totaled no fewer than 3 million for each sample. In TCRdb, the 5' RACE reads were re-called with MiXCR into one record per CDR3 protein. The sample carries fewer than 900,000 distinct CDR3 sequences, around 34% recorded once. The TCR originated in a man aged 18 to 30 in good health. Sequencing used blood.

The CDR3 spells CASSQPGSTPYEQYF. DNA for the CDR3: TGTGCCAGCAGCCAGCCAGGCTCAACCCCCTACGAGCAGTACTTC. The gene calls are TRBV5-5 and TRBJ2-7; D remains unclear. Trimming shortened V by 4 bases and J by 2 bases, and 16 bases separated the two germline ends. This CDR3 region has 15 residues. Germline V gene sequence: CDR1 SGHKS, CDR2 YYEKEE (reference sequence).